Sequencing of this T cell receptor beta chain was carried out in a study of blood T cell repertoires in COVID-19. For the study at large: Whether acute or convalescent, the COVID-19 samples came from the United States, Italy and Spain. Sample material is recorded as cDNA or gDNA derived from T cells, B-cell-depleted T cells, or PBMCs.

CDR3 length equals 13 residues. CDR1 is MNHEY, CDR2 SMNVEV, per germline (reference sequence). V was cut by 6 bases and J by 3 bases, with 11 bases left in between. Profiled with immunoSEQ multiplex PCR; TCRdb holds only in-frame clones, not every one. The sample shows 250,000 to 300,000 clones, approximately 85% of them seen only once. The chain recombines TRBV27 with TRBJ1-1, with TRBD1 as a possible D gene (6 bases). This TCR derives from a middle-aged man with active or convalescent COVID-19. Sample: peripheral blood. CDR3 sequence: CASSRTGYTEAFF. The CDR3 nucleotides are TGTGCCAGCAGCCGAACAGGGTACACTGAAGCTTTCTTT.